The 28 T cell receptor beta chains given below trace back to one sample, sequenced in a study of identical twins. A single record per CDR3 protein comes from TCRdb applying MiXCR to the 5' RACE reads. Among about 720,000 distinct CDR3 sequences listed, around 8.3% were seen once. These records were also assigned to another study, of yellow fever vaccine responses in identical twins.

Sequencing was performed on PBMCs. The source is a woman aged 18-29 years in good health.

The V call is TRBV29-1, the J call TRBJ2-3; unclear D gene. The CDR3 covers 13 residues. Germline-derived CDR1 and CDR2 are SQVTM and ANQGSEA. Trimming removed 1 base at V and 2 bases at J, with 7 bases between. The CDR3 region is CSVEVASTDTQYF. The CDR3 DNA follows: TGCAGCGTTGAAGTCGCGTCCACAGATACGCAGTATTTT.

There are many counts of this clonotype. The chain couples TRBV4-1 to TRBJ2-1; tentative D call: TRBD2 (6 bases). The V gene's germline CDR1 is MGHRA and CDR2 YSYEKL. This CDR3 region has 16 residues. The V end lost 4 bases, the J end lost 3 bases, and 16 bases lay between the germline ends. The CDR3 nucleotides read TGCGCCAGCAGCCTGAGACTAGTTCCTGACTACAATGAGCAGTTCTTC. Translation: CASSLRLVPDYNEQFF.

This clonotype was counted ten times or more. This sequence joins TRBV4-3 and TRBJ2-3, with D perhaps matching TRBD2 (5 bases). The germline V and J ends were trimmed by 0 bases and 2 bases, with 15 bases remaining between them. Germline V CDR1 and CDR2: LGHNA, YSLEER. The CDR3 sequence is 17 residues long. CDR3 in DNA: TGCGCCAGCAGCCAAGATTTATATTCGACTAACACAGATACGCAGTATTTT. Protein: CASSQDLYSTNTDTQYF.

The chain employs TRBV7-9 and TRBJ2-3; D is uncertain. The CDR3 totals 15 residues. Germline assignment: CDR1 SEHNR and CDR2 FQNEAQ (reference sequence). V lost 2 bases, J lost 0 bases, and 9 bases lay in between. The DNA for the CDR3 is TGTGCCAGCAGCTTAACCACGGGTAGCACAGATACGCAGTATTTT. Translating gives CASSLTTGSTDTQYF.

This clonotype has at least ten counts. The chain uses TRBV6-5 and TRBJ1-1; weak D call: TRBD1 (6 bases). The germline V gene has CDR1 MNHEY and CDR2 SVGAGI. The CDR3 is 15 amino acids. Trimming took 4 bases from V and 4 from J, leaving 16 bases between them. The CDR3 spells CASSWKGGGGTEAFF. CDR3 DNA sequence: TGTGCCAGCAGTTGGAAAGGGGGAGGTGGCACTGAAGCTTTCTTT.

This chain uses TRBV7-3 with TRBJ1-1; D gene ambiguous. The CDR3 spans 14 residues. The V end lost 1 base, the J end lost 5 bases, and 11 bases lay between the germline ends. Germline V gene sequence: CDR1 SGHTA, CDR2 FQGTGA. The CDR3 here is CASSLNGVWTEAFF. CDR3 sequence (DNA): TGTGCCAGCAGCTTAAACGGGGTATGGACTGAAGCTTTCTTT.

V usage is TRBV6-1 and J usage is TRBJ1-1, with TRBD1 identical over 8 bases. V was pared by 10 bases and J by 2 bases, with 12 bases of the junction left unmatched. The CDR3 length is 15 residues. Germline V CDR1 and CDR2: MNHNS, SASEGT. CDR3 sequence reads: CATPGQATLNTEAFF. The CDR3 DNA sequence: TGTGCCACCCCGGGACAGGCGACCCTCAACACTGAAGCTTTCTTT.

In this sample, this clonotype turned up a few times. This chain connects TRBV7-9 to TRBJ2-7, with 8 bases that match TRBD2. Trimming cost V 5 bases and J 3 bases; bases outside gene matches: 9. Per the germline V gene, CDR1 is SEHNR and CDR2 is FQNEAQ (reference sequence). The CDR3 has 15 amino acids. CDR3 amino acids: CASSLTSGPLYEQYF. The CDR3 DNA reads TGTGCCAGCAGCCTCACTAGCGGACCCCTCTACGAGCAGTACTTC.

In its sample, this clonotype was seen many times. J is TRBJ2-7 and V is TRBV28; TRBD2 is a possible D gene (6 bases). Germline V gene sequence: CDR1 MDHEN, CDR2 SYDVKM. Trimming left V 5 bases short and J 3 bases short, with 20 bases between. The CDR3 covers 16 residues. For the CDR3, the DNA is TGTGCCAGCAGTCCCTTTAGTAGAGAGGGACTCTACGAGCAGTACTTC. Its translation is CASSPFSREGLYEQYF.

This clonotype has only a few counts. The CDR3 DNA is TGCGCCAGCAGCTCCCGGACAGGGGGCGCCTACGAGCAGTACTTC. As protein: CASSSRTGGAYEQYF. This chain links TRBV5-1 with TRBJ2-7, with 11 positions matching TRBD1. Looked up from germline, CDR1 is SGHRS and CDR2 is YFSETQ. After removal of 3 bases from V and 2 bases from J, the junction contained 4 bases not matched to a gene. This CDR3 region has 15 residues. The whole variable domain, remainder taken from reference TRBV5-1 and TRBJ2-7, is KAGVTQTPRYLIKTRGQQVTLSCSPISGHRSVSWYQQTPGQGLQFLFEYFSETQRNKGNFPGRFSGRQFSNSRSEMNVSTLELGDSALYLCASSSRTGGAYEQYFGPGTRLTVT.

This chain uses TRBV5-1 with TRBJ2-5; no reliable D call. V dropped 4 bases and J dropped 5 bases, with 18 bases sitting between them. Germline V lookup: CDR1 SGHRS, CDR2 YFSETQ. The CDR3 runs 15 residues. The CDR3 DNA follows: TGCGCCAGCAGCGTAATCGACTGGTCCAAGGAGACCCAGTACTTC. This codes for CASSVIDWSKETQYF. Full variable domain (missing parts from reference TRBV5-1 and TRBJ2-5): KAGVTQTPRYLIKTRGQQVTLSCSPISGHRSVSWYQQTPGQGLQFLFEYFSETQRNKGNFPGRFSGRQFSNSRSEMNVSTLELGDSALYLCASSVIDWSKETQYFGPGTRLLVL.

A few counts support this clonotype. The chain links TRBV15 to TRBJ2-3, with TRBD2 matching over 11 bases. This CDR3 has 15 residues. Unmatched junction bases numbered 1, after V lost 0 bases and J lost 5 bases. Germline assignment: CDR1 LNHNV and CDR2 YYDKDF (reference sequence). The DNA for the CDR3 is TGTGCCACCAGCAGAGAACTAGCGGGGGTAGATACGCAGTATTTT. Protein: CATSRELAGVDTQYF.

This clonotype has just a few counts. The chain has TRBV12-3 or TRBV12-4 and TRBJ2-3; D might be TRBD1 or TRBD2, each matching 5 bases. Trimming pared 5 bases from V and 2 bases from J, leaving 14 bases between. This CDR3 spans 15 amino acids. Here the CDR3 reads CASSRPGPNTDTQYF. The CDR3 coding sequence is TGTGCCAGCAGTCGACCGGGACCTAACACAGATACGCAGTATTTT.

At least ten counts were recorded for this clonotype. The rearrangement uses TRBV29-1 and TRBJ2-1; D not resolved. V dropped 3 bases and J dropped 6 bases, with 15 bases sitting between them. Germline V CDR1 and CDR2: SQVTM, ANQGSEA. The CDR3 sequence is 14 residues long. The CDR3 is CSVDKWIGGNEQFF. As DNA, the CDR3 is TGCAGCGTTGACAAGTGGATAGGTGGCAATGAGCAGTTCTTC.

The sample holds a few counts of this clonotype. The chain links TRBV28 to TRBJ1-1; D is undetermined. Per the germline V gene, CDR1 is MDHEN and CDR2 is SYDVKM. With 7 bases removed from V and 5 bases from J, the gap between germline ends came to 11 bases. The CDR3 covers 12 residues. The chain's CDR3 is CASISSGTEAFF. DNA of the CDR3: TGTGCCAGCATTTCCTCGGGAACTGAAGCTTTCTTT.

This clonotype was counted many times. The genes are TRBV6-2 or TRBV6-3 and TRBJ2-3; TRBD1 might be the D (6 bases). V gave up 5 bases and J gave up 6 bases, with 12 bases separating them. The CDR3 spans 13 residues. Germline V gene lookup returns CDR1 MNHEY and CDR2 SVGEGT. The CDR3 loop is CASSPRQADTQYF. In DNA, the CDR3 is TGTGCCAGCAGTCCGCGACAGGCGGATACGCAGTATTTT.

The CDR3 nucleotides read TGTGCCAGCAGCCAAGATCCAAAGGTCACAAGTAGTAGCTCCTACAATGAGCAGTTCTTC. Its translation: CASSQDPKVTSSSSYNEQFF. The rearrangement joins TRBV4-2 to TRBJ2-1; D is uncertain. CDR1 is LGHNA and CDR2 is YNFKEQ in the germline V gene. Trimming stripped 0 bases from V and 0 bases from J, with 21 bases between. The CDR3 extends over 20 amino acids.

This clonotype was counted only a few times. The rearrangement links TRBV19 to TRBJ2-5; D remains unclear. The CDR3 extends over 11 amino acids. The germline V and J ends were trimmed by 6 bases and 7 bases, with 9 bases remaining between them. The germline V gene encodes CDR1 LNHDA and CDR2 SQIVND (reference sequence). The CDR3: CASSSRGTQYF. CDR3 DNA: TGTGCCAGTAGCTCTCGAGGGACCCAGTACTTC.

V and J are TRBV11-3 and TRBJ2-1; 8 positions match TRBD1. Germline CDR1 and CDR2: SGHNT and YENEEA. V lost 1 base to trimming and J lost 7 bases; unmatched junction nucleotides: 9. The CDR3 runs to 16 residues. The CDR3 DNA reads as TGTGCCAGCAGCTTAGTGGCAGGGGGCATATCGAATGAGCAGTTCTTC. Its translation: CASSLVAGGISNEQFF.

This clonotype was recorded many times. The V gene is TRBV7-9, the J gene TRBJ2-1, with D possibly being TRBD2 (6 bases). Germline V gene sequence: CDR1 SEHNR, CDR2 FQNEAQ (reference sequence). This CDR3 spans 15 amino acids. Deletions cut 0 bases from V and 11 bases from J, with 17 bases between. DNA for the CDR3: TGTGCCAGCAGCTTAGCGATGGGGGGATCGAATCAGCAGTTCTTC. This translates into CASSLAMGGSNQQFF. The full variable domain, completed using reference TRBV7-9 and TRBJ2-1, is DTGVSQNPRHKITKRGQNVTFRCDPISEHNRLYWYRQTLGQGPEFLTYFQNEAQLEKSRLLSDRFSAERPKGSFSTLEIQRTEQGDSAMYLCASSLAMGGSNQQFFGPGTRLTVL.

This clonotype was detected a few times. The genes are TRBV12-3 or TRBV12-4 and TRBJ2-3, with TRBD1 matching over 9 bases. Losses at the gene ends were 7 bases for V and 4 bases for J; bases not matched to a gene: 9. This CDR3 is 15 amino acids long. CDR3 residues: CASNLMGQGADTQYF. The CDR3, as DNA: TGTGCCAGCAACCTAATGGGACAGGGAGCAGATACGCAGTATTTT.

The rearrangement links TRBV5-1 to TRBJ2-5; D remains ambiguous. Germline loops: CDR1 SGHRS, CDR2 YFSETQ. The CDR3 covers 14 residues. Trimming shortened V by 4 bases and J by 1 base, and 11 bases separated the two germline ends. The CDR3: CASSTGDLQETQYF. The CDR3 nucleotides are TGCGCCAGCAGCACCGGCGACCTCCAAGAGACCCAGTACTTC.

A few counts support this clonotype. The V and J genes are TRBV29-1 and TRBJ1-2; D not resolved. In germline, CDR1 is SQVTM, CDR2 ANQGSEA. Trimming took 7 bases from V and 4 from J, leaving 25 bases between them. This CDR3 contains 16 residues. CDR3 sequence (DNA): TGCAGCGCGTTCGCGTTCCCGGGCCGCGATTTCTATGGCTACACCTTC. Residues: CSAFAFPGRDFYGYTF.

This clonotype has more than one count but fewer than ten. The chain uses TRBV5-1 and TRBJ2-5; D is unclear. The V gene lost 1 base and the J gene lost 3 bases, with 19 bases spanning the gap. The CDR3 runs 17 residues. Germline values: CDR1 SGHRS, CDR2 YFSETQ. CDR3 sequence reads: CASSLSLLVGSKETQYF. As DNA, the CDR3 is TGCGCCAGCAGCTTGTCCTTATTGGTGGGGTCGAAAGAGACCCAGTACTTC.

This clonotype was detected many times. The V gene is TRBV12-3 or TRBV12-4, the J gene TRBJ2-3; TRBD1 matches at 9 bases. The J segment lost 0 bases and the V segment lost 2 bases, leaving 3 bases of the junction unmatched. CDR3 length equals 16 residues. CDR3: CASSLNRGPSTDTQYF. Written as DNA, the CDR3 is TGTGCCAGCAGTTTAAACAGGGGGCCCAGCACAGATACGCAGTATTTT.

This clonotype came up many times. The V call is TRBV27, the J call TRBJ2-1; 10 bases match TRBD1. The CDR3 runs 16 residues. After removal of 2 bases from V and 7 bases from J, the junction contained 8 bases not matched to a gene. Per the germline V gene, CDR1 is MNHEY and CDR2 is SMNVEV (reference sequence). CDR3 DNA: TGTGCCAGCAGTTTAGAAAGGGACAGGGGAGGAAATGAGCAGTTCTTC. It yields the protein CASSLERDRGGNEQFF.

The CDR3 spells CASSSRTGQTKETQYF. The CDR3 nucleotides read TGTGCCAGCAGCTCCCGGACAGGACAAACTAAAGAGACCCAGTACTTC. The chain is built from TRBV7-6 and TRBJ2-5; 7 bases line up with TRBD1. The CDR3 has 16 amino acids. Germline loops: CDR1 SGHVS, CDR2 FNYEAQ. J lost 3 bases, V lost 4 bases, and 11 bases had no gene match.

Only a few counts were recorded for this clonotype. The rearrangement joins TRBV25-1 to TRBJ2-2; 10 nucleotides line up with TRBD2. Germline V CDR1 and CDR2: MGHDK, SYGVNS. The CDR3 covers 16 residues. J was trimmed by 7 bases and V by 2 bases; bases with no gene match: 7. The CDR3 sequence: CASSERAGGPDGELFF. The CDR3 DNA sequence: TGTGCCAGCAGTGAAAGAGCGGGGGGGCCCGACGGGGAGCTGTTTTTT.